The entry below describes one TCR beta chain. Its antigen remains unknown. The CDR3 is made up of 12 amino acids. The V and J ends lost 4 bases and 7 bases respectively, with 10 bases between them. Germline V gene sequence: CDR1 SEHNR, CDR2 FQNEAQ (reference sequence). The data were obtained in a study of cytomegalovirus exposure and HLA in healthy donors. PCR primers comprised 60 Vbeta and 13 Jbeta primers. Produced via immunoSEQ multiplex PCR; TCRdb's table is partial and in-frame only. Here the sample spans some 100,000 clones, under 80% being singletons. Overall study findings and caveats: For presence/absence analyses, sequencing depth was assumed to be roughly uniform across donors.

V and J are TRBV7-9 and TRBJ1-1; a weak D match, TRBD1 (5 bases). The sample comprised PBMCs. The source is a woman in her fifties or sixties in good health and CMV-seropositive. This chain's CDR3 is CASSSQGGEAFF. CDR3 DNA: TGTGCCAGCAGCTCCCAGGGCGGTGAAGCTTTCTTT.